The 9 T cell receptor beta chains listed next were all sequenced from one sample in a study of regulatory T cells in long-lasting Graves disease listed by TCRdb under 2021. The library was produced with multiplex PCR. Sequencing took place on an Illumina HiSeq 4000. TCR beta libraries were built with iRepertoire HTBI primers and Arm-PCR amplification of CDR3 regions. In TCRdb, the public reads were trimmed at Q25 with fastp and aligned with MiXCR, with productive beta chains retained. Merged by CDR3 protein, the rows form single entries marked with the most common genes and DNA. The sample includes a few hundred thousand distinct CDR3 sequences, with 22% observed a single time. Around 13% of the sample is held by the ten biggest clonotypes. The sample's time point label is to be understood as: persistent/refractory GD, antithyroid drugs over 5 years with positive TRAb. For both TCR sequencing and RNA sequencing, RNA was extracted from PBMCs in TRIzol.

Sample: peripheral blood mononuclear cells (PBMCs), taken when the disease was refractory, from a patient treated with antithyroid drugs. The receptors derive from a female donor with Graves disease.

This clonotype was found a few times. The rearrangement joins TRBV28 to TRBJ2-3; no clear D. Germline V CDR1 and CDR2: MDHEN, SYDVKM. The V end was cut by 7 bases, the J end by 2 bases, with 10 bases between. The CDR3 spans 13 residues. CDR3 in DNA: TGTGCCAGCATGAAGAGAGCCACAGATACGCAGTATTTT. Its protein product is CASMKRATDTQYF.

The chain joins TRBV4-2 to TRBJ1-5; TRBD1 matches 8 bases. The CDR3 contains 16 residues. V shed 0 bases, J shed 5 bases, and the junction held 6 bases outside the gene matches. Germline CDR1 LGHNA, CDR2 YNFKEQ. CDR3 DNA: TGTGCCAGCAGCCAAGATTTGGGACAGGCGGATCAGCCCCAGCATTTT. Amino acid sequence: CASSQDLGQADQPQHF.

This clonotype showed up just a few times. DNA of the CDR3: TGCAGTGCTCTGGAGAGCTCCTACGAGCAGTACTTC. As protein: CSALESSYEQYF. The gene calls are TRBV20-1 and TRBJ2-7; no definite D call. The germline V and J ends were trimmed by 5 bases and 0 bases, with 8 bases remaining between them. The CDR3 sequence is 12 residues long. From germline, CDR1 is DFQATT and CDR2 SNEGSKA (reference sequence).

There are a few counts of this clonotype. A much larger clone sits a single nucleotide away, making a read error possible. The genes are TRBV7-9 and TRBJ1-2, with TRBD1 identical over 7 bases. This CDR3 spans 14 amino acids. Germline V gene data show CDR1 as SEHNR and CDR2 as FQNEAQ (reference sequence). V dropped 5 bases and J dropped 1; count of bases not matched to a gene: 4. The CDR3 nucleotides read TGTGCCAGCAGCCCGGGACAGATTAACTATGGCTACACCTTC. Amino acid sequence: CASSPGQINYGYTF.

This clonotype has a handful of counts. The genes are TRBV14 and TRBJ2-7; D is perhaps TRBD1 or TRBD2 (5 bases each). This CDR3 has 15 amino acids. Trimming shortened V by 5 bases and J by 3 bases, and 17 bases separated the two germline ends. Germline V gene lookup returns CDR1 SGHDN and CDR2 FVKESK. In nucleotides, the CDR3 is TGTGCCAGCAGCGCACCGGATGGGACCGTCTACGAGCAGTACTTC. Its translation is CASSAPDGTVYEQYF.

The chain's CDR3 is CASSQRQSTGRDQPQHF. Written as DNA, the CDR3 is TGTGCCAGCAGCCAACGCCAGTCGACAGGGAGGGATCAGCCCCAGCATTTT. J is TRBJ1-5 and V is TRBV11-3, with TRBD1 matching 7 bases. The CDR3 totals 17 residues. CDR1 SGHNT and CDR2 YENEEA come from the germline V gene. After removal of 5 bases from V and 5 bases from J, the junction contained 15 bases not matched to a gene.

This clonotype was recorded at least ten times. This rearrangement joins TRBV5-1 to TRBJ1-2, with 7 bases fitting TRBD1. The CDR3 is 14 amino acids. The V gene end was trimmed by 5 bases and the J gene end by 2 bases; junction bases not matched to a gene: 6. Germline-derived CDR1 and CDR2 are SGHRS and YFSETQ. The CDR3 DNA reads TGCGCCAGCAGACCCGGACAGGAAAACTATGGCTACACCTTC. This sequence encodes CASRPGQENYGYTF.

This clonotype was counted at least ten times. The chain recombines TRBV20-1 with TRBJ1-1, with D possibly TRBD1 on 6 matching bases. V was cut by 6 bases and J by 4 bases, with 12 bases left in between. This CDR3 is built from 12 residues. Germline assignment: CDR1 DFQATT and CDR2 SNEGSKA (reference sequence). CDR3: CSAIGQPTEAFF. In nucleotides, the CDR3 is TGCAGTGCCATCGGACAGCCCACTGAAGCTTTCTTT.

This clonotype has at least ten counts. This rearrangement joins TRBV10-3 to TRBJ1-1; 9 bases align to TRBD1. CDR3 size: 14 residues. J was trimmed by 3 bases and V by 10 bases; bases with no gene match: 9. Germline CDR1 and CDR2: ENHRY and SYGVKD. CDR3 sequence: CATVGQGMDTEAFF. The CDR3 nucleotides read TGTGCCACCGTGGGACAGGGTATGGACACTGAAGCTTTCTTT.